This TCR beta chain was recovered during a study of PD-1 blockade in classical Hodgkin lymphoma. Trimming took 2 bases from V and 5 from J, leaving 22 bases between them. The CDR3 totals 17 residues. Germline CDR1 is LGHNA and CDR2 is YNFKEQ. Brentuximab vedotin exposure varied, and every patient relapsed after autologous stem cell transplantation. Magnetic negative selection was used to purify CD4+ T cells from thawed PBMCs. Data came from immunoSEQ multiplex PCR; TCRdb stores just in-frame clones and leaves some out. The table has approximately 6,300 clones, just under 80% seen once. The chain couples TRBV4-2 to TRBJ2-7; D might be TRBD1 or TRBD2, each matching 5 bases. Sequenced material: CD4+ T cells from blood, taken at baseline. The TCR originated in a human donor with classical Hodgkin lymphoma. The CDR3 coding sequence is TGTGCCAGCAGCCAACGAACGGGGCTCCCCCGTGCCCACGAGCAGTACTTC. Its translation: CASSQRTGLPRAHEQYF.